Listed below are T cell receptor beta chains from one sample, sequenced in a study of blood T cell repertoires in COVID-19. Here immunoSEQ multiplex PCR was the method, and the copy in TCRdb shows in-frame clones only, minus some. The table includes about 190,000 clones, approximately 80% detected once. Sequenced input: peripheral blood. Source of these receptors: a woman aged 45-65 years with acute or convalescent COVID-19. CDR3s include the opening cysteine and the closing phenylalanine or tryptophan. Fields, in order: D gene, V gene, J gene, clone size, CDR3 protein, CDR3 DNA. D genes are given only for firm matches. Where a row states a size, it is once, few, many or the class of an expanded clone; other rows omit it.

D gene: TRBD2; V gene: TRBV14; J gene: TRBJ2-3; clone size: few; CDR3 protein: CASSPKLLAGSTDTQYF; CDR3 DNA: TGTGCCAGCAGCCCGAAATTGCTAGCGGGGAGCACAGATACGCAGTATTTT
D gene: .; V gene: TRBV7-2; J gene: TRBJ2-1; clone size: .; CDR3 protein: CASSLAMASYNEQFF; CDR3 DNA: TGTGCCAGCAGCTTAGCGATGGCTTCCTACAATGAGCAGTTCTTC
D gene: TRBD2; V gene: TRBV3-1/TRBV3-2; J gene: TRBJ2-1; clone size: .; CDR3 protein: CASSQEYSGGSNEQFF; CDR3 DNA: TGTGCCAGCAGCCAAGAGTATAGCGGGGGGAGCAATGAGCAGTTCTTC
D gene: TRBD1; V gene: TRBV27; J gene: TRBJ2-5; clone size: once; CDR3 protein: CASRNQGQGEFETQYF; CDR3 DNA: TGTGCCAGCAGGAACCAGGGACAGGGGGAATTTGAGACCCAGTACTTC
D gene: .; V gene: TRBV9; J gene: TRBJ2-1; clone size: .; CDR3 protein: CASSPSSREQFF; CDR3 DNA: TGTGCCAGCAGCCCTAGTAGTCGTGAGCAGTTCTTC
D gene: TRBD2; V gene: TRBV6-5; J gene: TRBJ2-7; clone size: .; CDR3 protein: CASSYKLAGVGEQYF; CDR3 DNA: TGTGCCAGCAGTTACAAACTAGCGGGAGTGGGTGAGCAGTACTTC
D gene: TRBD1; V gene: TRBV7-9; J gene: TRBJ1-5; clone size: .; CDR3 protein: CASSDDRARSNQPQHF; CDR3 DNA: TGTGCCAGCAGCGATGACAGGGCTAGGAGCAATCAGCCCCAGCATTTT
D gene: TRBD1; V gene: TRBV5-1; J gene: TRBJ1-2; clone size: .; CDR3 protein: CASSQGQERHGYTF; CDR3 DNA: TGCGCCAGCAGCCAGGGACAGGAAAGGCATGGCTACACCTTC
D gene: .; V gene: TRBV5-1; J gene: TRBJ2-6; clone size: .; CDR3 protein: CASRETGGSSGANVLTF; CDR3 DNA: TGCGCCAGCAGAGAGACAGGTGGTAGCTCTGGGGCCAACGTCCTGACTTTC
D gene: .; V gene: TRBV5-8; J gene: TRBJ1-2; clone size: .; CDR3 protein: CASSLSLNYGYTF; CDR3 DNA: TGTGCCAGCAGCTTGTCCCTTAACTATGGCTACACCTTC
D gene: TRBD1; V gene: TRBV29-1; J gene: TRBJ1-2; clone size: few; CDR3 protein: CSVVGQGAGSGYTF; CDR3 DNA: TGCAGCGTCGTCGGACAGGGGGCAGGTAGTGGCTACACCTTC
D gene: TRBD1; V gene: TRBV19; J gene: TRBJ1-2; clone size: .; CDR3 protein: CASATGGLYGYTF; CDR3 DNA: TGTGCCAGCGCGACAGGGGGCCTCTATGGCTACACCTTC
D gene: TRBD2; V gene: TRBV20-1; J gene: TRBJ2-1; clone size: .; CDR3 protein: CSASYGGAVVHNEQFF; CDR3 DNA: TGCAGTGCTAGTTACGGGGGGGCCGTAGTCCACAATGAGCAGTTCTTC
D gene: .; V gene: TRBV7-2; J gene: TRBJ1-2; clone size: .; CDR3 protein: CASSLPQGIANYGYTF; CDR3 DNA: TGTGCCAGCAGCTTACCCCAGGGGATAGCTAACTATGGCTACACCTTC